What follows are 13 T cell receptor beta chains derived from one specimen sequenced in a study of memory CD8 T cells in hepatitis C reinfection. The repertoire was sequenced with immunoSEQ multiplex PCR; TCRdb's copy has only in-frame clones and lacks some. This table holds under 60,000 clones, around 92% found once. Time point reported: pre-reinfection, 55 to 20 weeks before reinfection detection. Sorted cells were sequenced directly ex vivo without any in vitro expansion. The sample consisted of naive CD8+ T cells sorted from blood. The receptors here all came from a man between 18 and 29 years old with hepatitis C virus infection.

A few counts support this clone. This chain links TRBV5-6 with TRBJ2-6; tentatively, D is TRBD1 (6 bases). Germline V lookup: CDR1 SGHDT, CDR2 YYEEEE. V was pared by 0 bases and J by 13 bases, with 20 bases between. This CDR3 spans 16 amino acids. This CDR3 is CASSLGGGSPGEVLTF. Here the CDR3 DNA reads TGTGCCAGCAGCTTGGGGGGCGGCAGCCCAGGGGAGGTCCTGACTTTC.

In DNA form, the CDR3 reads TGTGCCAGCAGCTCCCTACAGGGTAAAGAGACCCAGTACTTC. This encodes CASSSLQGKETQYF. This chain uses TRBV7-9 with TRBJ2-5, with TRBD1 as a possible D gene (6 bases). Per germline, CDR1 SEHNR and CDR2 FQNEAQ (reference sequence). V lost 4 bases to trimming and J lost 3 bases, with 12 bases between them. The CDR3 is 14 amino acids.

V usage is TRBV28 and J usage is TRBJ1-5, with 9 bases identical to TRBD1. Germline V gives CDR1 MDHEN, CDR2 SYDVKM. Trimming removed 6 bases from V and 0 bases from J; junction bases left unmatched: 15. CDR3 length equals 19 residues. The chain's CDR3 is CASRPNPGQGWNSNQPQHF. The CDR3 DNA reads as TGTGCCAGCAGGCCCAACCCGGGACAGGGTTGGAATAGCAATCAGCCCCAGCATTTT.

The V gene is TRBV2, the J gene TRBJ2-3; D possibly corresponds to TRBD2 (6 bases). V shed 11 bases and J shed 1 base, with 16 bases lying between them. The CDR3 has 14 residues. From germline, CDR1 is SNHLY and CDR2 FYNNEI. As DNA, the CDR3 is TGTGCCTCGAGCGGGCTAGCTCGCACAGATACGCAGTATTTT. Protein sequence: CASSGLARTDTQYF.

The CDR3: CASSSATSGRAYNEQFF. CDR3 in DNA: TGCGCCAGCAGCTCTGCAACTAGCGGGAGGGCCTACAATGAGCAGTTCTTC. V is TRBV5-1 and J is TRBJ2-1; 13 nucleotides agree with TRBD2. Germline assignment: CDR1 SGHRS and CDR2 YFSETQ. CDR3 length: 17 amino acids. V lost 3 bases, J lost 2 bases, and 5 bases stayed unmatched.

This clone was recorded once. The CDR3 DNA reads TGCAGCGTTGAAGAGGCCGGGAAGGGTGAAAAACTGTTTTTT. Translation gives CSVEEAGKGEKLFF. This sequence joins TRBV29-1 and TRBJ1-4; no clear D gene. Trimming removed 0 bases from V and 7 bases from J, with 12 bases in between. The CDR3 contains 14 residues. Looked up from germline, CDR1 is SQVTM and CDR2 is ANQGSEA. Together with reference TRBV29-1 and TRBJ1-4, the CDR3 gives the full variable domain: SAVISQKPSRDICQRGTSLTIQCQVDSQVTMMFWYRQQPGQSLTLIATANQGSEATYESGFVIDKFPISRPNLTFSTLTVSNMSPEDSSIYLCSVEEAGKGEKLFFGSGTQLSVL.

This chain joins TRBV9 and TRBJ1-2; TRBD1 might be the D (6 bases). Germline assignment: CDR1 SGDLS and CDR2 YYNGEE. Trimming removed 4 bases at V and 6 bases at J, with 16 bases between. CDR3 length: 14 residues. The CDR3 nucleotides are TGTGCCAGCAGCCCCAGTCGGGGGGCCGATGGCTACACCTTC. It specifies CASSPSRGADGYTF.

V and J are TRBV28 and TRBJ2-2; D is unresolved. V lost 5 bases and J lost 1, with 14 bases in between. This CDR3 is built from 16 residues. In germline, CDR1 is MDHEN, CDR2 SYDVKM. The CDR3: CASSPLLLLNTGELFF. Written as DNA, the CDR3 is TGTGCCAGCAGTCCCCTACTCCTCCTGAACACCGGGGAGCTGTTTTTT.

The chain carries TRBV2 and TRBJ2-1; no firm D call. Germline CDR1 and CDR2: SNHLY and FYNNEI. V was pared by 7 bases and J by 6 bases, with 19 bases between. The CDR3 has 15 residues. CDR3 in DNA: TGTGCCAGCAATATCCGGGTCTCCCCTCCCAATGAGCAGTTCTTC. Its translation: CASNIRVSPPNEQFF.

The chain has TRBV7-9 and TRBJ1-2, with D maybe TRBD1 (5 bases). CDR3 length equals 13 residues. CDR1 and CDR2 from the germline V gene are SEHNR and FQNEAQ (reference sequence). Between the trimmed V and J ends, which lost 4 bases and 8 bases, there was a span of 14 bases. The CDR3 region has the DNA TGTGCCAGCAGCTCGGCGGGGGTCGAGGGCTACACCTTC. It encodes CASSSAGVEGYTF. Complete variable domain (other parts from reference TRBV7-9 and TRBJ1-2): DTGVSQNPRHKITKRGQNVTFRCDPISEHNRLYWYRQTLGQGPEFLTYFQNEAQLEKSRLLSDRFSAERPKGSFSTLEIQRTEQGDSAMYLCASSSAGVEGYTFGSGTRLTVV.

The rearrangement links TRBV21-1 to TRBJ1-5; the table's D call, TRBD1, has no DNA check behind it. TRBV21-1 counts as a pseudogene. The CDR3 contains 18 residues. CDR3 protein: CASSGNASWDSCNQPQHF. The CDR3 DNA reads TGTGCCAGCAGCGGTAATGCGAGCTGGGACAGCTGCAATCAGCCCCAGCATTTT.

A remark on this clone: At one end the junction does not follow the germline gene, possibly because of a read error. The CDR3 DNA sequence: TGTGCCAGCAGCTTAGAATTGACCGGGGGGTTAGAGCAGCACTTC. It codes for CASSLELTGGLEQHF. The V gene is TRBV7-8, the J gene TRBJ2-7; TRBD2 aligns across 7 bases. Germline CDR1 and CDR2: SGHVS and FQNEAQ. The CDR3 runs 15 residues.

The chain couples TRBV5-5 to TRBJ2-3; weak D call: TRBD1 (6 bases). This CDR3 has 15 amino acids. Germline CDR1 is SGHKS and CDR2 is YYEKEE (reference sequence). Trimming stripped 6 bases from V and 3 bases from J, with 17 bases between. In DNA, the CDR3 is TGTGCCAGCAACCCCACAGGGTTTAGAACAGATACGCAGTATTTT. This gives the protein CASNPTGFRTDTQYF.